This entry features one T cell receptor beta chain sequence. CDR3 length: 17 residues. CDR1 and CDR2 (germline): ENHRY, SYGVKD. V was pared by 6 bases and J by 4 bases, with 13 bases of the junction left unmatched. These data are taken from a study of cytomegalovirus exposure and HLA in healthy donors. The PCR used 60 Vbeta and 13 Jbeta primers. Sequencing was performed with immunoSEQ multiplex PCR; in TCRdb, only in-frame clones are kept and a portion is missing. The data contain over 110,000 clones, around 79% of them singletons. This sequence originates from a female donor in good health and CMV-seronegative. The rearrangement uses TRBV10-3 and TRBJ2-3; 10 nucleotides agree with TRBD2. Sequenced sample: PBMCs. CDR3 DNA sequence: TGTGCCATCAGAGCGGGAGGGGCGGGAGAAACCCCAGATACGCAGTATTTT. It codes for CAIRAGGAGETPDTQYF.